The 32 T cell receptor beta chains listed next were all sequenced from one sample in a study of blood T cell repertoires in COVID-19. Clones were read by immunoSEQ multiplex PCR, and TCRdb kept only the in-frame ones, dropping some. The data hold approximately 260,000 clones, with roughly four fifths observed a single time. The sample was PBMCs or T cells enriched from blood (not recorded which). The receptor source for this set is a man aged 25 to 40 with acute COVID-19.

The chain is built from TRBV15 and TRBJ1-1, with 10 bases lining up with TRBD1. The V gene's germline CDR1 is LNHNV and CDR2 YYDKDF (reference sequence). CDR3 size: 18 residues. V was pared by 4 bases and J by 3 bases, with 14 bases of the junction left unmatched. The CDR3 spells CATSKRQGAQRRDTEAFF. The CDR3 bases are TGTGCCACCAGCAAAAGACAGGGGGCTCAACGGAGGGACACTGAAGCTTTCTTT.

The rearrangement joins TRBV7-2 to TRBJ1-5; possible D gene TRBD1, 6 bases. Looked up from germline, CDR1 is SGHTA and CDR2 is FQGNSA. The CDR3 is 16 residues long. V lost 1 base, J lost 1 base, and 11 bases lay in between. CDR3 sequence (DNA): TGTGCCAGCAGCTTAGAACAGGGTGGGAGCAATCAGCCCCAGCATTTT. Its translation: CASSLEQGGSNQPQHF. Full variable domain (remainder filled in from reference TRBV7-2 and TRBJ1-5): GAGVSQSPSNKVTEKGKDVELRCDPISGHTALYWYRQSLGQGLEFLIYFQGNSAPDKSGLPSDRFSAERTGGSVSTLTIQRTQQEDSAVYLCASSLEQGGSNQPQHFGDGTRLSIL.

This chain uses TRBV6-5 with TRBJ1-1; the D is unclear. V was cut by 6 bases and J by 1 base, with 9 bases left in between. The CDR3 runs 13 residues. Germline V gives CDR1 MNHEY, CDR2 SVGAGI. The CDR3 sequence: CASSLTWNTEAFF. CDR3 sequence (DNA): TGTGCCAGCAGCCTAACTTGGAACACTGAAGCTTTCTTT.

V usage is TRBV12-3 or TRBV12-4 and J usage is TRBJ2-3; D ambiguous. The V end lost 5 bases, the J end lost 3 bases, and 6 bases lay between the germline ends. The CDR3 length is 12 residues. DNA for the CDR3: TGTGCCAGCAGTCCGACTACAGATACGCAGTATTTT. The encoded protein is CASSPTTDTQYF.

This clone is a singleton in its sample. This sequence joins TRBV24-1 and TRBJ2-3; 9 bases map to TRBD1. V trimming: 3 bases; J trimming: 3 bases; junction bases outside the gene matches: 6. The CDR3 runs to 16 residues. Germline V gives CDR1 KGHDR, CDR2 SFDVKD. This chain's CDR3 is CATSDAHRGLTDTQYF. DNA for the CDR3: TGTGCCACCAGTGATGCACACAGGGGGCTGACAGATACGCAGTATTTT.

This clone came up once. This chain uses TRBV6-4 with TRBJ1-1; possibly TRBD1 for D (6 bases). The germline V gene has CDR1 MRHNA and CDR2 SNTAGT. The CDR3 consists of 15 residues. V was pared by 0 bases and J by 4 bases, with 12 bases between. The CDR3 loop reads CASSDSAGVTTEAFF. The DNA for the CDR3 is TGTGCCAGCAGTGACTCGGCAGGGGTAACCACTGAAGCTTTCTTT.

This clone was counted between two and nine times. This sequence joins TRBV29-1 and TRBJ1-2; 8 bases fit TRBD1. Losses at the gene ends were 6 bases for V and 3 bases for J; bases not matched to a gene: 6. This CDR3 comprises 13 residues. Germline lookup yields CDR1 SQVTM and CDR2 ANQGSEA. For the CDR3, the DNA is TGCAGCGTGGCAGGGGGCGCCGACTATGGCTACACCTTC. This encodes CSVAGGADYGYTF.

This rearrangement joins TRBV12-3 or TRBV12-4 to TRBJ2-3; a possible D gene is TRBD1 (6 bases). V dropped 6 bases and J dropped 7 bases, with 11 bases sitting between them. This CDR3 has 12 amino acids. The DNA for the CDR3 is TGTGCCAGCAGCCTACAGGGTTATACGCAGTATTTT. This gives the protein CASSLQGYTQYF.

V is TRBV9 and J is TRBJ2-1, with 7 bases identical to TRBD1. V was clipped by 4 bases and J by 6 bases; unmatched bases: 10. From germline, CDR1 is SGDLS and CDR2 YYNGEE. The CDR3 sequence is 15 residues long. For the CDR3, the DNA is TGTGCCAGCAGCCCAACCGGGACAGTAATCAATGAGCAGTTCTTC. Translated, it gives CASSPTGTVINEQFF.

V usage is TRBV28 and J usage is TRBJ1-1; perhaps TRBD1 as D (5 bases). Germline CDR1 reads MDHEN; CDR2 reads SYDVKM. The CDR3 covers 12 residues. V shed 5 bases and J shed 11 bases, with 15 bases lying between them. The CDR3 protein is CASSQVEKGAFF. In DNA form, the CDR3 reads TGTGCCAGCAGTCAGGTGGAGAAGGGGGCTTTCTTT.

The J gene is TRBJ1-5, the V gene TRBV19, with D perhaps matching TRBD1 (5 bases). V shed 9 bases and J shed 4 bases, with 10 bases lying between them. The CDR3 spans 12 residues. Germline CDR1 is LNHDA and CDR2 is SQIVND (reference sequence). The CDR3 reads CASSRGNQPQHF. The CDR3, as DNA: TGTGCCAGCTCTAGGGGAAATCAGCCCCAGCATTTT.

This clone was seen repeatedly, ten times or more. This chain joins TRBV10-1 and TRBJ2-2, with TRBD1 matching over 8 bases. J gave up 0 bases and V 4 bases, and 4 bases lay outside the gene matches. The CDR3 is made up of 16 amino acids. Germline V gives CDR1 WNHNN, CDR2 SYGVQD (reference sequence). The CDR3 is CASSGTGPSNTGELFF. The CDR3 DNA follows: TGCGCCAGCAGTGGGACAGGGCCTTCGAACACCGGGGAGCTGTTTTTT.

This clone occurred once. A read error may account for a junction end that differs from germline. CDR3 nucleotide sequence: TGTGCTAGCAGCCCCGGACAGAGCCCTAATGAAAAACTGTTTTTT. Protein: CASSPGQSPNEKLFF. The chain uses TRBV7-7 and TRBJ1-4; D possibly corresponds to TRBD1 (6 bases). The germline V gene has CDR1 SSHAT and CDR2 FNYEAQ (reference sequence). The CDR3 is made up of 15 amino acids.

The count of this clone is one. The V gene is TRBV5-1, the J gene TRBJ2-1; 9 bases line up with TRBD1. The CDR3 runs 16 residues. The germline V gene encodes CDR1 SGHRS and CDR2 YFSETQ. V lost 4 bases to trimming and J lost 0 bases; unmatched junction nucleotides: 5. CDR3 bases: TGCGCCAGCAGCACCGGACAGGGGAGCTCCTACAATGAGCAGTTCTTC. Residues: CASSTGQGSSYNEQFF.

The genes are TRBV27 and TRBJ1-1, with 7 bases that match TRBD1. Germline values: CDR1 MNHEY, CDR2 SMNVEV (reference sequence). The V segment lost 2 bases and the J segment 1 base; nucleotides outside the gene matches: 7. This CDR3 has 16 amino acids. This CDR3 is CASSLGSRQGNTEAFF. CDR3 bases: TGTGCCAGCAGTTTAGGTAGCCGACAGGGGAACACTGAAGCTTTCTTT.

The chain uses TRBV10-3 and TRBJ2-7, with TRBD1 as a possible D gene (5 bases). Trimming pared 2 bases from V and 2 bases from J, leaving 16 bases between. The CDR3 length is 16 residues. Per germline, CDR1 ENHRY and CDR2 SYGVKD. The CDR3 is CAISEDRGQKTYEQYV. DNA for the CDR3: TGTGCCATCAGTGAGGACCGCGGACAAAAAACCTACGAGCAGTACGTC.

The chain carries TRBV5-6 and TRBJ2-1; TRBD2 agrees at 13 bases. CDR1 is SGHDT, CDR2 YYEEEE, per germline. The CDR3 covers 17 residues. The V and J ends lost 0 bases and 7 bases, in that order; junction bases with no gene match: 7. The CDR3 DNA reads TGTGCCAGCAGCTTGGAAGTGGGACTAGCGGGGTTTAATGAGCAGTTCTTC. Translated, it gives CASSLEVGLAGFNEQFF. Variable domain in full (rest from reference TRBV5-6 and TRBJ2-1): DAGVTQSPTHLIKTRGQQVTLRCSPKSGHDTVSWYQQALGQGPQFIFQYYEEEERQRGNFPDRFSGHQFPNYSSELNVNALLLGDSALYLCASSLEVGLAGFNEQFFGPGTRLTVL.

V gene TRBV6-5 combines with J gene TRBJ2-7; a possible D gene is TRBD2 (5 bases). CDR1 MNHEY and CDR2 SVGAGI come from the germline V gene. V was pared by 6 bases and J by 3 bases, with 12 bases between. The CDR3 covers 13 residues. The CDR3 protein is CASSDLRGYEQYV. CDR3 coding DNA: TGTGCCAGCAGCGACCTACGGGGCTACGAGCAGTACGTC.

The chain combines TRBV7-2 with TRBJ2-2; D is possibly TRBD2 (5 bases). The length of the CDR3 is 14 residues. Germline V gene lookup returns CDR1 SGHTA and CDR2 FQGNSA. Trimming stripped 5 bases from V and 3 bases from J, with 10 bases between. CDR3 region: CASSPPGDTGELFF. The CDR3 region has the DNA TGTGCCAGCAGCCCACCCGGGGACACCGGGGAGCTGTTTTTT.

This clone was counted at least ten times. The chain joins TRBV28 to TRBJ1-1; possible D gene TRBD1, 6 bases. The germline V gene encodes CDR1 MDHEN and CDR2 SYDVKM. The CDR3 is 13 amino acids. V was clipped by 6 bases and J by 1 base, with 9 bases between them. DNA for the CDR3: TGTGCCAGCAGCAAGGGACAGAACACTGAAGCTTTCTTT. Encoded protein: CASSKGQNTEAFF.

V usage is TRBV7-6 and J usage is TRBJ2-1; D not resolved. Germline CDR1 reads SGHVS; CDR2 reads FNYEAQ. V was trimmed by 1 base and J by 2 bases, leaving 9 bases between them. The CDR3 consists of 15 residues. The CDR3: CASSLEASPYNEQFF. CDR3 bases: TGTGCCAGCAGCTTAGAAGCGTCCCCCTACAATGAGCAGTTCTTC.

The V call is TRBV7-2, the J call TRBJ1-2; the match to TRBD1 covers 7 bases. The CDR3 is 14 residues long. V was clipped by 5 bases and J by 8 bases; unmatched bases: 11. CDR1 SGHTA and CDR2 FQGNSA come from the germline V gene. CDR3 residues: CASSGIDRVWGYTF. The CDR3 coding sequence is TGTGCCAGCAGCGGCATCGACAGGGTCTGGGGCTACACCTTC. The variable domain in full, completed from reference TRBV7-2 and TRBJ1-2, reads GAGVSQSPSNKVTEKGKDVELRCDPISGHTALYWYRQSLGQGLEFLIYFQGNSAPDKSGLPSDRFSAERTGGSVSTLTIQRTQQEDSAVYLCASSGIDRVWGYTFGSGTRLTVV.

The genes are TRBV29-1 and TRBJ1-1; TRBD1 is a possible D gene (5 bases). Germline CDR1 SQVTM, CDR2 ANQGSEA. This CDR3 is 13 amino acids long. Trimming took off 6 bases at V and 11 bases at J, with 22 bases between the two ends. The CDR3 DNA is TGCAGCGTGTCAGGGATGGCGAAAAATGACGCTTTCTTT. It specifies CSVSGMAKNDAFF.

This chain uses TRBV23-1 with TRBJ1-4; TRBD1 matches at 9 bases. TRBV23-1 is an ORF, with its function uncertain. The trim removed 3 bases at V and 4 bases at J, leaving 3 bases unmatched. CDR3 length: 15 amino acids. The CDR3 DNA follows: TGCGCCAGCAGTCACCGGGGACAGGGTAATGAAAAACTGTTTTTT. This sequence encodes CASSHRGQGNEKLFF.

The CDR3 DNA sequence: TGTGCCAGCAGCACACCAGGGCTCGGGGGCACTGAAGCTTTCTTT. This sequence encodes CASSTPGLGGTEAFF. V and J are TRBV7-2 and TRBJ1-1; maybe TRBD1 (5 bases). V shed 5 bases and J shed 4 bases, with 17 bases lying between them. CDR3 length: 15 residues. Germline CDR1 is SGHTA and CDR2 is FQGNSA.

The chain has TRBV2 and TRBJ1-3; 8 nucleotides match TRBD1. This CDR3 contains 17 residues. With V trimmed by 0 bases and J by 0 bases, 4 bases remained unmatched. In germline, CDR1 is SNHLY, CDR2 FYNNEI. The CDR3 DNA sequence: TGTGCCAGCAGTGAAGCTGCGGGACAGGTCTCTGGAAACACCATATATTTT. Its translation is CASSEAAGQVSGNTIYF.

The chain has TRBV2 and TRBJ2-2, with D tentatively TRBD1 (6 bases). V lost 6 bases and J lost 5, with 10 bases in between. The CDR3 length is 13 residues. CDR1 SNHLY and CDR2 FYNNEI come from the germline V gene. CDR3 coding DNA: TGTGCCAGCAGACAGGGTCGGACCGGGGAGCTGTTTTTT. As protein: CASRQGRTGELFF.

The CDR3 reads CASSFFGTGNTGELFF. Here the CDR3 DNA reads TGTGCCAGCAGCTTCTTCGGGACAGGGAACACCGGGGAGCTGTTTTTT. The V call is TRBV5-6, the J call TRBJ2-2; 8 positions match TRBD1. The V gene end was trimmed by 2 bases and the J gene end by 1 base; junction bases not matched to a gene: 4. The germline CDR1 and CDR2 sequences are SGHDT and YYEEEE. The CDR3 contains 16 residues.

For the CDR3, the DNA is TGTGCCAGCAGCCAGAGTCAGGGTAGGGGCCCAGATACGCAGTATTTT. Residues: CASSQSQGRGPDTQYF. This chain connects TRBV11-3 to TRBJ2-3; a weak D match, TRBD1 (5 bases). This CDR3 comprises 16 residues. Trimming took off 5 bases at V and 4 bases at J, with 19 bases between the two ends. Per germline, CDR1 SGHNT and CDR2 YENEEA.

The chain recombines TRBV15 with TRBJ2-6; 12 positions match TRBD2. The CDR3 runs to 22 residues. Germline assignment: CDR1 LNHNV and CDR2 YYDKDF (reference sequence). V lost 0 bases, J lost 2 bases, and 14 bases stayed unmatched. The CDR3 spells CATSRDPRRLAGDRAGANVLTF. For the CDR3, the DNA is TGTGCCACCAGCAGAGATCCCAGGCGACTAGCGGGAGATCGAGCTGGGGCCAACGTCCTGACTTTC.

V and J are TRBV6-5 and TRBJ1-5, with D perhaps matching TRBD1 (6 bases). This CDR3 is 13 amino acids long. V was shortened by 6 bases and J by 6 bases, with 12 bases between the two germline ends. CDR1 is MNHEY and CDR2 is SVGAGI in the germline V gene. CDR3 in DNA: TGTGCCAGCAGACGGGACAAGGCTCAGCCCCAGCATTTT. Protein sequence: CASRRDKAQPQHF.

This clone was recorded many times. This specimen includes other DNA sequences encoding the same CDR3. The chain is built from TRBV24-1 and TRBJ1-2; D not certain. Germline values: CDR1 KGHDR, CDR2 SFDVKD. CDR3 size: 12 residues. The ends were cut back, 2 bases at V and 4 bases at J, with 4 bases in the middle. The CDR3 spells CATSDSLYGYTF. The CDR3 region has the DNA TGTGCCACCAGTGATTCCCTCTATGGCTACACCTTC.